What follows are 27 T cell receptor beta chains derived from one specimen sequenced in a study of OX40 agonist ivuxolimab in advanced cancers. TCRdb's copy holds only in-frame clones and misses some; the assay was immunoSEQ multiplex PCR. The sample holds about 54,000 clones; just under 85% are singletons and the top ten take approximately 1.2%. Sequences were derived from CD4+ or CD8+ T cells sorted from blood, sampled in a trial of the OX40 agonist ivuxolimab. The receptors here all came from an adult with an advanced solid tumor such as melanoma, head and neck, liver or kidney cancer.

The chain combines TRBV18 with TRBJ1-5; a possible D gene is TRBD1 (6 bases). Germline-derived CDR1 and CDR2 are KGHSH and LQKENI. V dropped 4 bases and J dropped 2 bases, with 12 bases sitting between them. This CDR3 contains 15 residues. This CDR3 reads CASSLGGPGNQPQHF. The DNA for the CDR3 is TGTGCCAGCTCACTGGGGGGGCCGGGCAATCAGCCCCAGCATTTT.

By its share, this clone is medium-sized. The V gene is TRBV4-3, the J gene TRBJ1-5; D unclear. The CDR3 totals 14 residues. Germline values: CDR1 LGHNA, CDR2 YSLEER. The V and J ends lost 0 bases and 6 bases respectively, with 9 bases between them. The CDR3, as DNA: TGCGCCAGCAGCCAAGATAAGGAGGCTCAGCCCCAGCATTTT. It translates to CASSQDKEAQPQHF.

This chain uses TRBV6-5 with TRBJ1-5; 9 positions match TRBD1. This CDR3 comprises 15 residues. V gave up 7 bases and J gave up 1 base; unmatched junction bases: 5. From germline, CDR1 is MNHEY and CDR2 SVGAGI. CDR3 in DNA: TGTGCCAGCACCCCCGGGACAGGGAGCAATCAGCCCCAGCATTTT. Protein product: CASTPGTGSNQPQHF.

This clone was observed a few times. The CDR3 spells CASSPFFRKSYGYTF. The CDR3 coding sequence is TGTGCCAGCAGCCCATTCTTCAGAAAGTCCTATGGCTACACCTTC. V usage is TRBV9 and J usage is TRBJ1-2; D gene uncertain. With 4 bases removed from V and 4 bases from J, the gap between germline ends came to 17 bases. From germline, CDR1 is SGDLS and CDR2 YYNGEE. This CDR3 has 15 amino acids.

This clone has only one observation. The DNA of the CDR3 is TGTGCCAGCAGCTTGGCCGGAGGGGGTCAAGAGACCCAGTACTTC. Residues: CASSLAGGGQETQYF. The chain is built from TRBV5-4 and TRBJ2-5, with D possibly being TRBD1 or TRBD2 (6 bases each). Germline values: CDR1 SGHNT, CDR2 YYREEE (reference sequence). V lost 0 bases to trimming and J lost 2 bases, with 11 bases between them. This CDR3 spans 15 amino acids.

V and J are TRBV4-1 and TRBJ2-7, with TRBD1 as a possible D gene (6 bases). Trimming pared 4 bases from V and 3 bases from J, leaving 16 bases between. The CDR3 runs to 15 residues. Germline CDR1 and CDR2: MGHRA and YSYEKL. The CDR3 here is CASSLIPGHNYEQYF. The DNA for the CDR3 is TGCGCCAGCAGCCTCATACCGGGACACAACTACGAGCAGTACTTC.

This chain connects TRBV2 to TRBJ1-1; the D is unclear. The CDR3 consists of 14 residues. Trimming left V 6 bases short and J 0 bases short, with 11 bases between. Per the germline V gene, CDR1 is SNHLY and CDR2 is FYNNEI. The CDR3 nucleotides read TGTGCCAGCAGCTCAGGATCCATGAACACTGAAGCTTTCTTT. Protein sequence: CASSSGSMNTEAFF.

The chain links TRBV7-2 to TRBJ2-2, with D tentatively TRBD1 (5 bases). With 2 bases removed from V and 3 bases from J, the gap between germline ends came to 16 bases. This CDR3 is 17 amino acids long. Germline loops: CDR1 SGHTA, CDR2 FQGNSA. CDR3 protein: CASSLRFRQGDTGELFF. DNA of the CDR3: TGTGCCAGCAGCTTAAGGTTTCGTCAAGGGGACACCGGGGAGCTGTTTTTT.

The chain couples TRBV29-1 to TRBJ2-7; D is possibly TRBD1 (6 bases). Deletions cut 2 bases from V and 0 bases from J, with 14 bases between. Germline V gene lookup returns CDR1 SQVTM and CDR2 ANQGSEA. The CDR3 contains 15 residues. Written as DNA, the CDR3 is TGCAGCGTTGAATATTACAGGGCTGACTCCTACGAGCAGTACTTC. Its protein product is CSVEYYRADSYEQYF.

V and J are TRBV6-5 and TRBJ2-7; 10 bases agree with TRBD2. J was trimmed by 6 bases and V by 2 bases; bases with no gene match: 7. The CDR3 is 15 amino acids. Germline CDR1 reads MNHEY; CDR2 reads SVGAGI. CDR3 sequence: CASSYGLAGVAEQYF. DNA for the CDR3: TGTGCCAGCAGTTACGGTCTAGCGGGAGTTGCCGAGCAGTACTTC.

The table lists this clone with a few counts. The V and J genes are TRBV10-3 and TRBJ2-1, with 16 nucleotides matching TRBD2. The CDR3 totals 22 residues. Germline V gene sequence: CDR1 ENHRY, CDR2 SYGVKD. V lost 2 bases, J lost 4 bases, and 17 bases stayed unmatched. CDR3 coding DNA: TGTGCCATCAGTGAGATCGGGACTAGCGGGAGGGCCAGGGGTAAGGGTTACAATGAGCAGTTCTTC. Translation gives CAISEIGTSGRARGKGYNEQFF.

The rearrangement uses TRBV16 and TRBJ2-3; no clear D gene. CDR1 is KGHSY, CDR2 FQNENV, per germline. The CDR3 has 13 residues. With 0 bases removed from V and 4 bases from J, the gap between germline ends came to 5 bases. Written as DNA, the CDR3 is TGTGCCAGCAGCCAATCAAGTGCAGATACGCAGTATTTT. Translated, it gives CASSQSSADTQYF.

This clone was detected a few times. The genes are TRBV29-1 and TRBJ2-3; D is unresolved. Germline CDR1 SQVTM, CDR2 ANQGSEA. Trimming took off 8 bases at V and 0 bases at J, with 18 bases between the two ends. This CDR3 has 15 amino acids. The CDR3 region is CSILEWGSSTDTQYF. In DNA, the CDR3 is TGCAGCATTCTAGAGTGGGGATCTAGCACAGATACGCAGTATTTT.

V usage is TRBV11-2 and J usage is TRBJ2-1, with 10 nucleotides matching TRBD2. Germline V gene sequence: CDR1 SGHAT, CDR2 FQNNGV. Trimming took 3 bases from V and 6 from J; bases not matched to a gene: 8. The CDR3 is made up of 16 amino acids. This chain's CDR3 is CASSFFSGRASNEQFF. As DNA, the CDR3 is TGTGCCAGCAGCTTCTTCAGCGGGAGGGCCAGCAATGAGCAGTTCTTC.

The V and J genes are TRBV10-2 and TRBJ1-2; 9 bases agree with TRBD1. Germline CDR1 and CDR2: WSHSY and SAAADI. The CDR3 sequence is 14 residues long. V dropped 5 bases and J dropped 5; count of bases not matched to a gene: 6. The CDR3 protein is CASSTGTGWYGYTF. The DNA of the CDR3 is TGCGCCAGCAGTACCGGGACAGGGTGGTATGGCTACACCTTC.

The V call is TRBV14, the J call TRBJ2-1; 7 bases align to TRBD1. The CDR3 spans 15 residues. CDR1 is SGHDN, CDR2 FVKESK, per germline. Trimming took 4 bases from V and 2 from J; bases not matched to a gene: 5. CDR3 sequence reads: CASSLMDRPYNEQFF. CDR3 sequence (DNA): TGTGCCAGCAGCCTCATGGACAGGCCCTACAATGAGCAGTTCTTC. Variable domain in full (rest from reference TRBV14 and TRBJ2-1): EAGVTQFPSHSVIEKGQTVTLRCDPISGHDNLYWYRRVMGKEIKFLLHFVKESKQDESGMPNNRFLAERTGGTYSTLKVQPAELEDSGVYFCASSLMDRPYNEQFFGPGTRLTVL.

This chain uses TRBV7-2 with TRBJ2-7, with a possible D match to TRBD1 (5 bases). V lost 5 bases and J lost 7, with 18 bases in between. This CDR3 has 14 residues. CDR1 and CDR2 from the germline V gene are SGHTA and FQGNSA. Here the CDR3 DNA reads TGTGCCAGCAGCCCTCTAGGGGCCACCGGGGAGCAGTACTTC. Amino acids: CASSPLGATGEQYF. The complete variable domain, with remaining parts taken from reference TRBV7-2 and TRBJ2-7, reads GAGVSQSPSNKVTEKGKDVELRCDPISGHTALYWYRQSLGQGLEFLIYFQGNSAPDKSGLPSDRFSAERTGGSVSTLTIQRTQQEDSAVYLCASSPLGATGEQYFGPGTRLTVT.

J is TRBJ2-7 and V is TRBV6-6; a possible D gene is TRBD2 (5 bases). CDR1 is MNHNY, CDR2 SVGAGI, per germline (reference sequence). This CDR3 is 13 amino acids long. V was trimmed by 7 bases and J by 0 bases, leaving 10 bases between them. This CDR3 is CASTPTSSYEQYF. The CDR3 bases are TGTGCCAGCACCCCCACTAGCTCCTACGAGCAGTACTTC.

The chain uses TRBV19 and TRBJ2-3; D tentatively fits TRBD1 or TRBD2 (6 bases each). The CDR3 is 15 amino acids. Trimming took 3 bases from V and 0 from J, leaving 10 bases between them. Germline V gene data show CDR1 as LNHDA and CDR2 as SQIVND (reference sequence). CDR3 amino acids: CASSMGGRSTDTQYF. In nucleotides, the CDR3 is TGTGCCAGTAGTATGGGGGGCCGGAGCACAGATACGCAGTATTTT.

This chain connects TRBV6-1 to TRBJ2-7, with D uncertain. The CDR3 loop spans 15 amino acids. V gave up 1 base and J gave up 0 bases, with 10 bases separating them. CDR1 and CDR2 from the germline V gene are MNHNS and SASEGT. In DNA, the CDR3 is TGTGCCAGCAGTGAAGAGGTCACTACCTCCTACGAGCAGTACTTC. Its translation is CASSEEVTTSYEQYF.

The chain uses TRBV19 and TRBJ1-4; 8 bases match TRBD1. The CDR3 is made up of 14 amino acids. V was pared by 5 bases and J by 4 bases, with 3 bases of the junction left unmatched. Germline V gives CDR1 LNHDA, CDR2 SQIVND (reference sequence). Here the CDR3 DNA reads TGTGCCAGTAGTCAAGACAGGGGTAATGAAAAACTGTTTTTT. Its translation: CASSQDRGNEKLFF.

The chain links TRBV5-1 to TRBJ2-7; D not resolved. This CDR3 has 16 amino acids. V was shortened by 4 bases and J by 0 bases, with 17 bases between the two germline ends. Germline V gene data show CDR1 as SGHRS and CDR2 as YFSETQ. CDR3 in amino acids: CASSPGLQPNSYEQYF. The CDR3 DNA sequence: TGCGCCAGCAGCCCCGGGCTCCAACCCAACTCCTACGAGCAGTACTTC. The entire variable domain, with the rest obtained from reference TRBV5-1 and TRBJ2-7, is as follows: KAGVTQTPRYLIKTRGQQVTLSCSPISGHRSVSWYQQTPGQGLQFLFEYFSETQRNKGNFPGRFSGRQFSNSRSEMNVSTLELGDSALYLCASSPGLQPNSYEQYFGPGTRLTVT.

V and J are TRBV11-2 and TRBJ2-1; D may correspond to TRBD1 or TRBD2 (5 bases each). Trimming pared 5 bases from V and 8 bases from J, leaving 16 bases between. Germline assignment: CDR1 SGHAT and CDR2 FQNNGV. The CDR3 loop spans 14 amino acids. The CDR3 spells CASSGGSGKHEQFF. DNA for the CDR3: TGTGCCAGCAGCGGGGGTTCAGGGAAGCATGAGCAGTTCTTC.

This chain uses TRBV5-4 with TRBJ1-3, with D possibly matching TRBD1 (6 bases). V dropped 2 bases and J dropped 4 bases, with 7 bases sitting between them. In germline, CDR1 is SGHNT, CDR2 YYREEE (reference sequence). The CDR3 runs 13 residues. The CDR3 DNA sequence: TGTGCCAGCAGCTTCCAGGGGGGAAACACCATATATTTT. It encodes CASSFQGGNTIYF.

The chain combines TRBV5-1 with TRBJ1-2, with 7 bases lining up with TRBD1. V was pared by 4 bases and J by 9 bases, with 12 bases of the junction left unmatched. CDR3 size: 14 residues. Germline V lookup: CDR1 SGHRS, CDR2 YFSETQ. The CDR3 DNA is TGCGCCAGCAGCCTCGCGGGACAGAAAGGGAGCTACACCTTC. Amino acids: CASSLAGQKGSYTF.

The chain couples TRBV28 to TRBJ2-3, with D perhaps TRBD1 (5 bases). Germline V gives CDR1 MDHEN, CDR2 SYDVKM. This CDR3 region has 15 residues. The V gene lost 1 base and the J gene lost 4 bases, with 12 bases spanning the gap. CDR3 amino acids: CASSLLLGVADTQYF. The CDR3 DNA reads as TGTGCCAGCAGTTTATTATTAGGGGTAGCAGATACGCAGTATTTT.

For the CDR3, the DNA is TGTGCCAGCAGCTTAGATTTGGCGGGAGAGGAGCAGTTCTTC. Encoded protein: CASSLDLAGEEQFF. V gene TRBV11-2 combines with J gene TRBJ2-1; 7 nucleotides match TRBD2. From germline, CDR1 is SGHAT and CDR2 FQNNGV. The V gene end was trimmed by 0 bases and the J gene end by 10 bases; junction bases not matched to a gene: 6. The CDR3 spans 14 residues.